This T cell receptor (beta chain) was profiled in a study of blood T cells in healthy people across ages. General study findings and limits: Roughly linear age-related decline in beta diversity appeared, significant by age roughly 40.

Primed by a sample-barcoded 5' primer and a J-beta primer mix, a second PCR proceeded for 7 to 11 cycles. TCRdb processed the 5' RACE reads anew with MiXCR; each CDR3 protein has one entry. The table has some 790,000 distinct CDR3 sequences, under 35% seen once; the top ten hold 17%. The sample holds many counts of this clonotype. Antigen unknown. The germline V gene has CDR1 MNHEY and CDR2 SVGAGI. The CDR3 covers 12 residues. V was pared by 5 bases and J by 10 bases, with 11 bases between. This receptor was identified in a woman over 75 in good health. V is TRBV6-5 and J is TRBJ1-4, with D tentatively TRBD1 (5 bases). The sequencing sample was made of blood. CDR3 in DNA: TGTGCCAGCAGTCCCGGGACTTTAAAACTGTTTTTT. Translated: CASSPGTLKLFF.